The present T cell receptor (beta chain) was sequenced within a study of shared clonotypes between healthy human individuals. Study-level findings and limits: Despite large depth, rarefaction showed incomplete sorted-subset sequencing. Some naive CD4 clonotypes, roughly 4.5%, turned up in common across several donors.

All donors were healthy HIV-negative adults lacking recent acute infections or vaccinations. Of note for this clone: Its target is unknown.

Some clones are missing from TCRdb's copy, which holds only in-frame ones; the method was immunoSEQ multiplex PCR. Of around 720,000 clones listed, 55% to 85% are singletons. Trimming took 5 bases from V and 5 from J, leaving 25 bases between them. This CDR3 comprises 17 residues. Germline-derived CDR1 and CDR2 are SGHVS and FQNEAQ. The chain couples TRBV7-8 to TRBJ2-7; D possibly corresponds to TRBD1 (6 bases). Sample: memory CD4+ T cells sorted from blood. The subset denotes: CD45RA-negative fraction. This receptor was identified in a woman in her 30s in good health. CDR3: CASSLRAVFLQGHEQYF. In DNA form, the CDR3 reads TGTGCCAGCAGCCTTCGAGCAGTTTTTTTACAGGGCCACGAGCAGTACTTC.